The present TCR beta chain was sequenced within a study of blood T cell repertoires in COVID-19. In the study overall: Researchers got acute and convalescent COVID-19 samples from the United States, Italy and Spain.

In the original workflow: From reference gene primer amplification, estimates of nucleated cell counts were derived. The method was immunoSEQ multiplex PCR; TCRdb's version includes in-frame clones alone and lacks a portion of them. V and J calls and clone size are those listed in that table; D and trimming were worked out from the DNA. Among about 150,000 clones listed, over 75% were seen once. The sequenced sample consisted of peripheral blood. This sequence originates from a man in his sixties with COVID-19, enrolled during active disease.

The CDR3 reads CASSVEGTGVGNTIYF. The CDR3 DNA sequence: TGTGCCAGCAGCGTAGAAGGGACAGGGGTCGGAAACACCATATATTTT. The rearrangement joins TRBV9 to TRBJ1-3; 10 bases match TRBD1. Looked up from germline, CDR1 is SGDLS and CDR2 is YYNGEE. V lost 0 bases and J lost 4; bases outside the gene matches: 4. The CDR3 covers 16 residues.